What follows describes a single TCR beta chain. Recruits, aged roughly 18 to 89 years, lived in 25 or so US areas. The CDR3 has 16 amino acids. The V gene's germline CDR1 is LGHNA and CDR2 YNFKEQ. The trim removed 3 bases at V and 10 bases at J, leaving 8 bases unmatched. The sample comes from a study of blood T cell repertoires in COVID-19. Generated by immunoSEQ multiplex PCR, the TCRdb table keeps only in-frame clones and is missing some. The data hold 390,000 or so clones, with around 83% observed a single time. Sequences were obtained from PBMCs or T cells enriched from blood (not recorded which). The genes are TRBV4-2 and TRBJ1-6; the match to TRBD1 covers 11 bases. The sequence came from a woman aged 45-65 years who had recovered from COVID-19. The CDR3 sequence: CASSQSPGQGVSPLHF. The CDR3 DNA reads as TGTGCCAGCAGCCAGTCACCGGGACAGGGGGTCTCACCCCTCCACTTT.